This TCR beta chain was recovered during a study of T cells in Graves' hyperthyroidism and ophthalmopathy. RNA transcripts were the template for amplifying TCR beta CDR3 regions. RT-PCR in the first round (using the HTBI primer set) targeted the TCR CDR3. TCRdb used MiXCR to reprocess the multiplex PCR reads, holding one entry per CDR3 protein. The sample records 250,000 to 400,000 distinct CDR3 sequences, approximately 15% being singletons. CDR1 is LGHNA, CDR2 YNFKEQ, per germline. The CDR3 has 15 residues. J gave up 4 bases and V 5 bases, and 9 bases lay outside the gene matches. This sequence joins TRBV4-2 and TRBJ1-2; 8 bases are shared with TRBD1. This receptor was taken from a woman aged 40 to 50 with Graves' ophthalmopathy. The sequenced material came from blood. The DNA for the CDR3 is TGTGCCAGCAGCGACATGACAGGGGCCCCCTATGGCTACACCTTC. This encodes CASSDMTGAPYGYTF.